The 10 T cell receptor beta chains presented below share a single source sample, sequenced in a study of blood T cell repertoires in COVID-19 (dated by TCRdb to about 2020). Libraries were made using the immunoSEQ multiplex PCR assay. TCRdb holds this immuneACCESS table with in-frame rearrangements only. Some clones are missing; in checked studies, unresolved V genes explain under half, and the rest has no known cause. The sample table shows about 260,000 clones, and 75% to 90% are seen once. Clones ranked in the top ten supply about 2.1% of the sample. The specimen sequenced was peripheral blood. The receptors shown here come from a man aged 25 to 45 with active or convalescent COVID-19.

This clone appeared a few times. The DNA of the CDR3 is TGTGCCAGCATAAGGGGCTCTGGAAACACCATATATTTT. Translating gives CASIRGSGNTIYF. The chain links TRBV28 to TRBJ1-3; tentative D call: TRBD1 (5 bases). Germline assignment: CDR1 MDHEN and CDR2 SYDVKM. The CDR3 extends over 13 amino acids. Trimming took off 7 bases at V and 0 bases at J, with 7 bases between the two ends.

In its sample, this clone was seen a few times. This chain connects TRBV6-5 to TRBJ2-2, with D possibly matching TRBD2 (5 bases). The CDR3 spans 13 residues. Germline V gene lookup returns CDR1 MNHEY and CDR2 SVGAGI. V gave up 6 bases and J gave up 5 bases, with 10 bases separating them. CDR3 DNA sequence: TGTGCCAGCAGGCTAGCTTGGACCGGGGAGCTGTTTTTT. As protein: CASRLAWTGELFF.

V gene TRBV5-8 combines with J gene TRBJ2-3; 13 bases line up with TRBD2. Germline V gene lookup returns CDR1 SGHTS and CDR2 YDEGEE. The CDR3 length is 18 residues. V shed 5 bases, J shed 1 base, and the junction held 10 bases outside the gene matches. CDR3 bases: TGTGCCAGCAGTCCGGGACTAGCGGGGCCTACCGGCACAGATACGCAGTATTTT. It is translated as CASSPGLAGPTGTDTQYF.

This chain joins TRBV6-5 and TRBJ1-2; tentatively, D is TRBD1 (6 bases). The CDR3 has 13 amino acids. Germline V lookup: CDR1 MNHEY, CDR2 SVGAGI. The V end was cut by 6 bases, the J end by 8 bases, with 16 bases between. The CDR3 bases are TGTGCCAGCAGAAAACAGGGAGGGGACGGCTACACCTTC. Translating it yields CASRKQGGDGYTF.

The chain couples TRBV4-3 to TRBJ1-2; D gene uncertain. V lost 0 bases and J lost 6, with 8 bases in between. The CDR3 loop spans 13 amino acids. Germline assignment: CDR1 LGHNA and CDR2 YSLEER. CDR3 in amino acids: CASSQDRGDGYTF. CDR3 DNA: TGCGCCAGCAGCCAAGATCGGGGAGATGGCTACACCTTC.

V and J are TRBV30 and TRBJ2-7; D perhaps matches TRBD2 (5 bases). The V and J ends lost 5 bases and 0 bases respectively, with 17 bases between them. Germline-derived CDR1 and CDR2 are GTSNPN and SVGIG (reference sequence). This CDR3 spans 15 amino acids. The CDR3 nucleotides are TGTGCCTGGCGAAGAGGACGGGGAGCCTCCTACGAGCAGTACTTC. Its protein is CAWRRGRGASYEQYF.

The rearrangement links TRBV18 to TRBJ2-5, with 9 bases identical to TRBD2. V trimming: 3 bases; J trimming: 3 bases; junction bases outside the gene matches: 8. The CDR3 runs to 16 residues. CDR1 is KGHSH and CDR2 is LQKENI in the germline V gene. CDR3 residues: CASSPLGLAQKETQYF. The CDR3 bases are TGTGCCAGCTCACCCCTAGGACTAGCGCAAAAAGAGACCCAGTACTTC.

The gene calls are TRBV19 and TRBJ2-5; 8 bases line up with TRBD2. The germline CDR1 and CDR2 sequences are LNHDA and SQIVND (reference sequence). Trimming took 6 bases from V and 4 from J; bases not matched to a gene: 13. The CDR3 length is 16 residues. The CDR3 bases are TGTGCCAGTAGGTCCTCGGGGGGGGCCTTCTCAGAGACCCAGTACTTC. This gives the protein CASRSSGGAFSETQYF.

The rearrangement joins TRBV2 to TRBJ1-6; D might be TRBD1 (5 bases). V was cut by 3 bases and J by 6 bases, with 15 bases left in between. The germline V gene encodes CDR1 SNHLY and CDR2 FYNNEI. The CDR3 has 16 residues. CDR3 amino acids: CASSERLTGANSPLHF. Written as DNA, the CDR3 is TGTGCCAGCAGTGAGCGCCTGACTGGGGCTAATTCACCCCTCCACTTT.

V and J are TRBV5-4 and TRBJ2-3; no clear D. The CDR3 consists of 14 residues. Trimming cost V 1 base and J 2 bases, with 8 bases left between them. Germline CDR1 is SGHNT and CDR2 is YYREEE (reference sequence). The CDR3 is CASSLRRSTDTQYF. CDR3 nucleotides: TGTGCCAGCAGCTTGCGGCGGTCCACAGATACGCAGTATTTT.